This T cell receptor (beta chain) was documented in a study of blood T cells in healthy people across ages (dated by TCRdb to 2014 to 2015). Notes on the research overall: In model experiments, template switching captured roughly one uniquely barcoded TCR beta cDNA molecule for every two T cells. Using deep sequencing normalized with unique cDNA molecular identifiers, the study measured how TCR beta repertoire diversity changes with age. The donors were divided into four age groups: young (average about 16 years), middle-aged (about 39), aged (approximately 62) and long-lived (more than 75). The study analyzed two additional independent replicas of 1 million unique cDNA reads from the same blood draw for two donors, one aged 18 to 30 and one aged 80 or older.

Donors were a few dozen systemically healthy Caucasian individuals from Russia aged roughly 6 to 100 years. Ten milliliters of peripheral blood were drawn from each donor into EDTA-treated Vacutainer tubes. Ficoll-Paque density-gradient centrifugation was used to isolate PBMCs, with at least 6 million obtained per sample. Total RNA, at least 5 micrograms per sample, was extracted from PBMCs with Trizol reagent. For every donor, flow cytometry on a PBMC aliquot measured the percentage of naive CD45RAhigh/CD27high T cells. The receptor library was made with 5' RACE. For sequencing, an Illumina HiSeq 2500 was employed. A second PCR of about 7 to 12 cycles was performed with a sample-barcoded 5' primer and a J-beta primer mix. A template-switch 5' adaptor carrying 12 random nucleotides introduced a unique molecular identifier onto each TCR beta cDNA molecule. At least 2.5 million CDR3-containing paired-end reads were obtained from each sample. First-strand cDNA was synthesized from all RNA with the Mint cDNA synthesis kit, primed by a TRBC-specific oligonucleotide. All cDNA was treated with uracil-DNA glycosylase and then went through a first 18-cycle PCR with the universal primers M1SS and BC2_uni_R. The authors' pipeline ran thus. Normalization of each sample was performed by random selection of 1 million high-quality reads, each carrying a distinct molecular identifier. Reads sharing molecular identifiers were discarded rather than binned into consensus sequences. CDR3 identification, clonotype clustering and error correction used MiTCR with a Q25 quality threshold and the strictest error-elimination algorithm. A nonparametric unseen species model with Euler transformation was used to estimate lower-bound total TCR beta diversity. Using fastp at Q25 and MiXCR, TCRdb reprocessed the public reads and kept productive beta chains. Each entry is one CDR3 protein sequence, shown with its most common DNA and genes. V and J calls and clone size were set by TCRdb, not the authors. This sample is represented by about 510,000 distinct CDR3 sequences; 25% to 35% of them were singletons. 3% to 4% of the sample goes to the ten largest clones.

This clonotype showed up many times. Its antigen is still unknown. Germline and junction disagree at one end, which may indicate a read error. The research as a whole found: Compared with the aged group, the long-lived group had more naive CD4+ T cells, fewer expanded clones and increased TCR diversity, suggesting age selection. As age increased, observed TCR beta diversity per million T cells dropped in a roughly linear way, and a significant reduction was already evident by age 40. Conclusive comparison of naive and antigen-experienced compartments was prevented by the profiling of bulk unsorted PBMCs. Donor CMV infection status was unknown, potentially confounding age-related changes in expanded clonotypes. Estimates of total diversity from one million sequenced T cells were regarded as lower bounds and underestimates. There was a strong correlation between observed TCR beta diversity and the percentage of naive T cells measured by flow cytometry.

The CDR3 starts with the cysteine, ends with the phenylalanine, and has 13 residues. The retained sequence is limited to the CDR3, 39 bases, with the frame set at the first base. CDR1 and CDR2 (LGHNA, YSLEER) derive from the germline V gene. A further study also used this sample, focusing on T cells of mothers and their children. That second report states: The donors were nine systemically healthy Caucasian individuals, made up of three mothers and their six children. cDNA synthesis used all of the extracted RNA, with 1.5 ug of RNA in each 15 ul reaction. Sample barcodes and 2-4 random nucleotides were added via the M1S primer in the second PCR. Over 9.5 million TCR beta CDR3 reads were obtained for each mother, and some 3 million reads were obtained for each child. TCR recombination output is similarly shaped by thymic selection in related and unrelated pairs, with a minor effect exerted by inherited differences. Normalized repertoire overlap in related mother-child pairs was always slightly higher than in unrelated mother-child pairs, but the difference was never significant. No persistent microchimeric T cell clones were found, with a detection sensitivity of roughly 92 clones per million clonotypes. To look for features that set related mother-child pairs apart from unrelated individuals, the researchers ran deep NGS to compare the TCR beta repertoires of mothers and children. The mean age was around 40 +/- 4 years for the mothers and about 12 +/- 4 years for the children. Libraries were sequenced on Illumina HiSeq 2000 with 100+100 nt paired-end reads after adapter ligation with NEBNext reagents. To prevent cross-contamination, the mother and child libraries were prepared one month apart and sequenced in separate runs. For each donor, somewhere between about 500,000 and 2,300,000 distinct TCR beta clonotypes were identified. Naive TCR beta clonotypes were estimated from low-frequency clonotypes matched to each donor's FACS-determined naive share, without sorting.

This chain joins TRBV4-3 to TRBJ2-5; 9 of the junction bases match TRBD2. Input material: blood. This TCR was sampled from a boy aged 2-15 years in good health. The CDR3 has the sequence CASSQGLAETQYF. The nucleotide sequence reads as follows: TGTGCCAGCAGCCAAGGACTAGCGGAGACCCAGTACTTC.